This paragraph reports one T cell receptor beta chain. Per germline, CDR1 KGHDR and CDR2 SFDVKD. V lost 1 base and J 2 bases, leaving 7 bases between the germline ends. CDR3 length: 14 residues. The sample belongs to a study of T-cell memory formation after mild COVID-19. Using its own MiXCR run on the 5' RACE reads, TCRdb lists one record per CDR3 protein. The table lists roughly 240,000 distinct CDR3 sequences, 15% to 19% of them singletons. The V call is TRBV24-1, the J call TRBJ2-5; D is perhaps TRBD1 (5 bases). Sequenced sample: PBMCs or a T cell subset sorted from them (not recorded which). This sequence was found in an adult woman who had mild COVID-19 (a few samples of this study predate the infection). Cell type and time point are not known. DNA of the CDR3: TGTGCCACCAGTGATTTTGACAGTCAAGAGACCCAGTACTTC. Its translation is CATSDFDSQETQYF.